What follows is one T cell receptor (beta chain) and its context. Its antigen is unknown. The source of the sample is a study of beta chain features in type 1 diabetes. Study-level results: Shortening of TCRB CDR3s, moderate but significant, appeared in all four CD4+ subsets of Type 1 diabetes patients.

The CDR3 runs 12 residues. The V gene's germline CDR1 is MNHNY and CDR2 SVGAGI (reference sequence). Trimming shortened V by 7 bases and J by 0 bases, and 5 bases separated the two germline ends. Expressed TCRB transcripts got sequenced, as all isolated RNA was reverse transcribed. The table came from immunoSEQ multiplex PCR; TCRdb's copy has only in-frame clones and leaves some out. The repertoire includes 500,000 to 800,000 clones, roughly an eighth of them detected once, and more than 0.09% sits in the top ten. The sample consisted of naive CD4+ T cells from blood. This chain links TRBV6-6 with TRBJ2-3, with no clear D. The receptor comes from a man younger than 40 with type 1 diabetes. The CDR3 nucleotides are TGTGCCAGCACCGGAAGCACAGATACGCAGTATTTT. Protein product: CASTGSTDTQYF.